This T cell receptor (beta chain) was recovered during a study of cytomegalovirus exposure and HLA in healthy donors. Study-level points and caveats: Subsequent analysis showed first-cohort TCR clusters tending to co-occur in more than 90 validation repertoires. Many donors carried some public TCRs, although rarity characterized most TCR sequences.

Germline V gene sequence: CDR1 SGHAT, CDR2 FQNNGV. The junction had 7 bases not matched to a gene; V was cut back by 4 bases and J by 4 bases. The length of the CDR3 is 14 residues. Turning to this clone: Its cognate antigen is unknown.

The validation cohort, a group of 130 or so subjects, included the donors and was separate from the roughly 670-subject first cohort. This table comes from immunoSEQ multiplex PCR, and its TCRdb copy is limited to in-frame clones, with some not included. There are 98,000 or so clones in the sample; around 82% occur only once, and 3% lies in the top ten. The sequencing input was PBMCs. The V call is TRBV11-2, the J call TRBJ2-7; 7 bases line up with TRBD2. The sequence came from a woman younger than 35 in good health and CMV-seronegative. CDR3 DNA: TGTGCCAGCAGCTGGGGGGGGGATTCGTACGAGCAGTACTTC. Translated: CASSWGGDSYEQYF.